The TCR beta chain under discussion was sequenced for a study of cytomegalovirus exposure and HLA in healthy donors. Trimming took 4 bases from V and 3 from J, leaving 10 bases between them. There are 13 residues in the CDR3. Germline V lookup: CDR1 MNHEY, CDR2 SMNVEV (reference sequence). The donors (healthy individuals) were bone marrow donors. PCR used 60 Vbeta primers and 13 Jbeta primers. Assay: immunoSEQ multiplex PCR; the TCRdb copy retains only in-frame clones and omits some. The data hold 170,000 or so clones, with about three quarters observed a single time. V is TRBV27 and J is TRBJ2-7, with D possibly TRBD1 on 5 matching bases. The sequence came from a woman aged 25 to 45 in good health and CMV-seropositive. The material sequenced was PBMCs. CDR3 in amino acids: CASSWRQNYEQYF. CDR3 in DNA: TGTGCCAGCAGTTGGCGACAGAACTACGAGCAGTACTTC.